This T cell receptor beta chain was captured in a study of blood T cell repertoires in COVID-19 (dated by TCRdb to the early 2020s). In terms of the full investigation: The collaborator samples originated in the United States, Italy and Spain and spanned the acute and convalescent phases of COVID-19. The prospective study material was composed of cDNA or gDNA derived from T cells, B-cell-depleted T cells, or PBMCs. Deeply sampled blood TCRbeta repertoires from subjects exposed to, actively infected with, or recovered from COVID-19 were included in the dataset. A freely available public database, intended as a resource for researchers studying the immune response to SARS-CoV-2, is where the repertoires were released. The samples were drawn from two sources: the first 160 participants of the ongoing ImmuneRACE study, and about 1,300 subjects contributed by 6 global collaborators. The sample metadata nearly always contained a de-identified subject ID, COVID-19 status, age in years and sex. Where available, HLA class I and class II types were taken from metadata supplied by the sample provider and were not determined by assay-based typing. On the study overall, not on this receptor specifically: The amount of clinical and demographic metadata varied by source and participant and was provided uncurated.

Worth noting for this clone: The target of this receptor is not known. No per-base quality is available; no much larger clone lies one base away.

Including the terminal cysteine and phenylalanine, the CDR3 comprises 14 residues. Just the 42-base CDR3 DNA is kept, in frame starting at base 1. Deletion took 2 bases off V and 6 bases off J, with a span of 11 bases between the germline ends. Via the germline V gene, CDR1 is SGHTA and CDR2 FQGTGA. TCRbeta CDR3 regions were amplified from genomic DNA by means of the immunoSEQ Assay, a bias-controlled multiplex PCR. For the original study's pipeline: Nucleated cell counts per sample were estimated from amplification of reference gene primers within the assay. To quantify the absolute abundance of each unique TCRbeta CDR3 rearrangement, sequence reads were collapsed and filtered. Productive Simpson clonality was computed per sample as the square root of Simpson's diversity index over productive rearrangements. The immuneACCESS repertoire file appears here via TCRdb, limited to in-frame rearrangements. These files lack a portion of the clones; in checked studies, under half of the deficit traces to unresolved V genes, and the cause of the others is not known. V, J and clone size are those of that table, while D and trimming were read from the DNA. Present in this sample are fewer than 400,000 clones, less than 85% of which were seen just once. Of the sample, roughly 3.4% is held by the ten largest clones.

Whole blood was collected in K2EDTA tubes by collaborating institutions according to the institutions' own protocols. Collaborator samples were shipped for TCRbeta analysis as frozen whole blood, isolated PBMCs, or DNA extracted from either sample type. This TCR derives from a woman between 18 and 30 years old with acute or convalescent COVID-19. Sequencing input: peripheral blood. This receptor chain uses TRBV7-3 and TRBJ2-1, with an unclear D gene assignment. The CDR3 reads CASSLSPSINEQFF. The sequenced DNA: TGTGCCAGCAGCTTATCACCGAGCATCAATGAGCAGTTCTTC. The CDR3 plus the reference TRBV7-3 and TRBJ2-1 genes for the other parts give the full variable domain: GAGVSQTPSNKVTEKGKYVELRCDPISGHTALYWYRQSLGQGPEFLIYFQGTGAADDSGLPNDRFFAVRPEGSVSTLKIQRTERGDSAVYLCASSLSPSINEQFFGPGTRLTVL.